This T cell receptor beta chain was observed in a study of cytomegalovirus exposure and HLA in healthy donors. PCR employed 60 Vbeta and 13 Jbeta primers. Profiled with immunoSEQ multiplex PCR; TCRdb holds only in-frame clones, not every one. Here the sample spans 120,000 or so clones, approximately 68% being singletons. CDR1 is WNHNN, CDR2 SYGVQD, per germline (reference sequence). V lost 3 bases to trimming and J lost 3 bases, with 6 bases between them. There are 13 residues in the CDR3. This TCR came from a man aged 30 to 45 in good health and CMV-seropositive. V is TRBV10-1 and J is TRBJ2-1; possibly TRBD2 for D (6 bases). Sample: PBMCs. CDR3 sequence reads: CASSEAGYNEQFF. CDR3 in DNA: TGCGCCAGCAGTGAAGCGGGCTACAATGAGCAGTTCTTC.